A selection of T cell receptor beta chains follows, all from one sample in a study of shared clonotypes between healthy human individuals. TCRdb's table, derived via immunoSEQ multiplex PCR, lists solely in-frame clones and lacks some. This table holds around 430,000 clones, roughly 77% found once. The specimen sequenced was PBMCs. All receptors derive from a woman aged 40 to 49 in good health. Some clones in this sample may be carry-over from other donors' samples. The CDR3 runs from the conserved cysteine through the conserved F or W. Fields, in order: J gene, D gene, clone size, V gene, CDR3 protein, CDR3 DNA. D genes are given only for firm matches. Clone sizes are given selectively: once, few, many, or a class where the clone is expanded.

TRBJ2-7 TRBD1 many TRBV2 CASSAQGISLHRSYEQYF TGTGCCAGCAGCGCACAGGGGATCAGTTTGCACCGCTCCTACGAGCAGTACTTC
TRBJ2-1 TRBD2 NA TRBV15 CATSPIYLQRGVNEQFF TGTGCCACCAGCCCCATATACCTACAGCGGGGGGTAAATGAGCAGTTCTTC
TRBJ2-6 TRBD2 NA TRBV14 CASSRWGRAGANVLTF TGTGCCAGCAGCCGTTGGGGGAGGGCTGGGGCCAACGTCCTGACTTTC
TRBJ2-1 TRBD1 once TRBV13 CASTLGGRGLHNEQFF TGTGCCAGCACCCTTGGGGGCAGGGGGCTGCACAATGAGCAGTTCTTC
TRBJ1-3 TRBD1 NA TRBV6-6 CASSLQGVYSGNTIYF TGTGCCAGCAGCCTACAGGGGGTTTACTCTGGAAACACCATATATTTT
TRBJ2-3 TRBD2 NA TRBV5-1 CASSSRTSGREMRTDTQYF TGCGCCAGCAGCTCACGGACTAGCGGGAGGGAGATGAGGACAGATACGCAGTATTTT
TRBJ1-1 TRBD1 NA TRBV27 CASSLNTGGTEAFF TGTGCCAGCAGTTTAAACACAGGGGGCACTGAAGCTTTCTTT
TRBJ2-2 TRBD1 NA TRBV27 CASGRTGRTGELFF TGTGCCAGCGGCAGGACAGGACGTACCGGGGAGCTGTTTTTT
TRBJ1-2 NA NA TRBV7-2 CASSLNGQSYGYTF TGTGCCAGCAGCTTAAACGGACAGTCATATGGCTACACCTTC
TRBJ2-5 NA NA TRBV4-1 CASSQGGRVGQETQYF TGCGCCAGCAGCCAAGGGGGTCGGGTCGGCCAAGAGACCCAGTACTTC
TRBJ1-1 NA NA TRBV9 CASSVGQTTEAFF TGTGCCAGCAGCGTAGGCCAGACCACTGAAGCTTTCTTT
TRBJ2-3 TRBD1 NA TRBV18 CASLGRQGADTQYF TGTGCCAGCCTAGGGCGACAGGGCGCAGATACGCAGTATTTT
TRBJ1-2 NA few TRBV28 CASRRVEAGYTF TGTGCCAGCCGCCGGGTTGAGGCTGGCTACACCTTC
TRBJ2-7 TRBD2 NA TRBV6-1 CASSDGRASTAYEQYF TGTGCCAGCAGTGACGGGAGGGCCTCGACGGCCTACGAGCAGTACTTC
TRBJ1-2 NA many TRBV6-5 CASSSRRTNNYGYTF TGTGCCAGCAGTTCCAGGCGCACAAATAACTATGGCTACACCTTC
TRBJ2-2 NA NA TRBV18 CASSPEGTQNTGELFF TGTGCCAGCTCACCAGAGGGGACGCAGAACACCGGGGAGCTGTTTTTT
TRBJ2-4 NA NA TRBV4-2 CASSQRGEGGKNIQYF TGTGCCAGCAGCCAGAGGGGGGAGGGTGGCAAAAACATTCAGTACTTC
TRBJ2-7 NA many TRBV10-3 CAISPWRDTPYEQYF TGTGCCATCAGCCCCTGGCGGGATACACCCTACGAGCAGTACTTC